Listed here are 29 T cell receptor beta chains from one sample, sequenced in a study of OX40 agonist ivuxolimab in advanced cancers. Repertoires were generated with immunoSEQ multiplex PCR, while TCRdb's copy carries only in-frame clones and drops some. Of tens of thousands of clones listed, 80% to 95% are singletons. Specimen: CD4+ or CD8+ T cells sorted from blood, collected in a trial of the OX40 agonist ivuxolimab. The receptors were sampled from an adult with an advanced solid tumor such as melanoma, head and neck, liver or kidney cancer.

The V gene is TRBV27, the J gene TRBJ1-6; unclear D gene. The CDR3 has 16 amino acids. Germline CDR1 MNHEY, CDR2 SMNVEV (reference sequence). Trimming left V 4 bases short and J 1 base short, with 11 bases between. The CDR3 nucleotides are TGTGCCAGCAGTTCCCAACAGCGATCCTATAATTCACCCCTCCACTTT. This encodes CASSSQQRSYNSPLHF.

CDR3 bases: TGCGCCAGCAGCTCCGGACAGGGGGACGAGCAGTACTTC. Translating gives CASSSGQGDEQYF. J is TRBJ2-7 and V is TRBV5-1, with 10 bases aligning to TRBD1. V lost 3 bases to trimming and J lost 5 bases; unmatched junction nucleotides: 2. Germline loops: CDR1 SGHRS, CDR2 YFSETQ. CDR3 size: 13 residues.

This chain links TRBV18 with TRBJ2-3; D not resolved. Germline values: CDR1 KGHSH, CDR2 LQKENI. Deletions cut 2 bases from V and 4 bases from J, with 7 bases between. This CDR3 region has 13 residues. Here the CDR3 reads CASSPGEADTQYF. The CDR3 DNA follows: TGTGCCAGCTCACCAGGGGAAGCAGATACGCAGTATTTT.

This rearrangement joins TRBV30 to TRBJ2-7; TRBD1 aligns across 7 bases. Germline CDR1 reads GTSNPN; CDR2 reads SVGIG (reference sequence). The CDR3 is made up of 13 amino acids. With V trimmed by 3 bases and J by 6 bases, 8 bases remained unmatched. The CDR3 nucleotides are TGTGCCTGGAGGAAGGGGGCCACTCTCGAGCAGTACTTC. Translated, it gives CAWRKGATLEQYF.

The chain links TRBV12-2 to TRBJ2-7; the table's D call of TRBD2 was not tested on the DNA. TRBV12-2 is noted as a pseudogene. There are 17 residues in the CDR3. The CDR3 loop is CASLIRGTSGSNYEQYF. CDR3 nucleotides: TGTGCAAGTCTCATAAGGGGGACTAGCGGGAGTAACTACGAGCAGTACTTC.

The V and J genes are TRBV5-1 and TRBJ2-7; TRBD2 agrees at 8 bases. Germline-derived CDR1 and CDR2 are SGHRS and YFSETQ. The CDR3 has 18 residues. V lost 2 bases, J lost 5 bases, and 18 bases stayed unmatched. The CDR3 region has the DNA TGCGCCAGCAGCTTTCGGGGCGGGGGGCAAGGTTCGGCGCACGAGCAGTACTTC. Its translation: CASSFRGGGQGSAHEQYF.

The chain links TRBV9 to TRBJ2-5, with 14 bases that match TRBD2. The V gene end was trimmed by 2 bases and the J gene end by 5 bases; junction bases not matched to a gene: 8. CDR3 length: 17 residues. Germline-derived CDR1 and CDR2 are SGDLS and YYNGEE. The DNA for the CDR3 is TGTGCCAGCAGCGTGGGGGGACTAGCGGGAGCTTCGGAGACCCAGTACTTC. The encoded protein is CASSVGGLAGASETQYF.

The rearrangement links TRBV5-6 to TRBJ1-5; D possibly corresponds to TRBD1 (5 bases). This CDR3 comprises 17 residues. Between the trimmed V and J ends, which lost 0 bases and 0 bases, there was a span of 13 bases. From germline, CDR1 is SGHDT and CDR2 YYEEEE. As DNA, the CDR3 is TGTGCCAGCAGCTTGGCCGCGACAGAATATAGCAATCAGCCCCAGCATTTT. Residues: CASSLAATEYSNQPQHF.

The chain recombines TRBV6-1 with TRBJ2-7; D gene unclear. The V gene lost 4 bases and the J gene lost 2 bases, with 12 bases spanning the gap. The CDR3 contains 14 residues. The V gene's germline CDR1 is MNHNS and CDR2 SASEGT. As DNA, the CDR3 is TGTGCCAGCAGTGGCTCCAACCCCGCCTACGAGCAGTACTTC. Its translation is CASSGSNPAYEQYF.

This chain joins TRBV7-9 and TRBJ2-1; a possible D gene is TRBD2 (6 bases). The CDR3 extends over 11 amino acids. The germline V gene has CDR1 SEHNR and CDR2 FQNEAQ (reference sequence). The V gene lost 10 bases and the J gene lost 7 bases, with 11 bases spanning the gap. The chain's CDR3 is CAIAGRNEQFF. The CDR3 region has the DNA TGTGCCATCGCGGGGAGAAATGAGCAGTTCTTC.

This clone has just a few counts. V and J are TRBV7-2 and TRBJ2-1; TRBD2 agrees at 8 bases. The V segment lost 1 base and the J segment 2 bases; nucleotides outside the gene matches: 7. Per the germline V gene, CDR1 is SGHTA and CDR2 is FQGNSA. CDR3 size: 17 residues. CDR3 sequence (DNA): TGTGCCAGCAGCTTAGTTGCGGGAGGTTCGCCCTACAATGAGCAGTTCTTC. Translation: CASSLVAGGSPYNEQFF.

The chain uses TRBV27 and TRBJ1-2; 8 bases are a match to TRBD1. The trim removed 2 bases at V and 7 bases at J, leaving 6 bases unmatched. The CDR3 has 14 residues. Germline CDR1 and CDR2: MNHEY and SMNVEV (reference sequence). CDR3 protein: CASSLSQGAAGYTF. For the CDR3, the DNA is TGTGCCAGCAGTTTAAGTCAGGGGGCAGCTGGCTACACCTTC.

CDR3 protein: CASSLRWTGFSGANVLTF. As DNA, the CDR3 is TGTGCCAGCAGTTTACGTTGGACAGGCTTCTCTGGGGCCAACGTCCTGACTTTC. V gene TRBV27 combines with J gene TRBJ2-6; TRBD1 matches at 7 bases. V lost 2 bases and J lost 0; bases outside the gene matches: 7. The germline V gene has CDR1 MNHEY and CDR2 SMNVEV (reference sequence). CDR3 length: 18 residues.

The chain employs TRBV30 and TRBJ2-1, with TRBD2 matching 9 bases. The CDR3 runs to 13 residues. Germline V gives CDR1 GTSNPN, CDR2 SVGIG (reference sequence). J gave up 15 bases and V 0 bases, and 9 bases lay outside the gene matches. CDR3 sequence reads: CAWSVQAGGPLFF. The CDR3 bases are TGTGCCTGGAGTGTACAGGCGGGAGGGCCTCTGTTCTTC.

The chain employs TRBV27 and TRBJ1-1; D is undetermined. The V end was cut by 2 bases, the J end by 8 bases, with 12 bases between. Germline-derived CDR1 and CDR2 are MNHEY and SMNVEV (reference sequence). CDR3 length: 13 amino acids. CDR3 protein: CASSLRASGEAFF. The DNA of the CDR3 is TGTGCCAGCAGTTTAAGGGCCAGTGGAGAAGCTTTCTTT.

The rearrangement joins TRBV18 to TRBJ2-6; either TRBD1 or TRBD2 may supply D (5 bases each). CDR3 length: 18 amino acids. V was shortened by 8 bases and J by 0 bases, with 20 bases between the two germline ends. Germline V gene sequence: CDR1 KGHSH, CDR2 LQKENI. The CDR3 DNA sequence: TGTGCCAGCGAAAGACCGGGACGGGTGAGCTCTGGGGCCAACGTCCTGACTTTC. Protein product: CASERPGRVSSGANVLTF.

CDR3 sequence: CASSVAGTSGRYNEQFF. The CDR3 DNA follows: TGTGCCAGCAGCGTAGCGGGTACTAGCGGGAGATACAATGAGCAGTTCTTC. The rearrangement joins TRBV9 to TRBJ2-1; 11 positions match TRBD2. V lost 0 bases to trimming and J lost 4 bases; unmatched junction nucleotides: 6. Germline CDR1 and CDR2: SGDLS and YYNGEE. The CDR3 is 17 amino acids.

This rearrangement joins TRBV14 to TRBJ2-3; possibly TRBD2 for D (5 bases). V was cut by 2 bases and J by 1 base, with 13 bases left in between. Germline-derived CDR1 and CDR2 are SGHDN and FVKESK. The CDR3 contains 16 residues. The CDR3 loop reads CASSQRVEGRTDTQYF. The DNA of the CDR3 is TGTGCCAGCAGCCAACGGGTAGAGGGCCGCACAGATACGCAGTATTTT. The full variable domain, in which reference TRBV14 and TRBJ2-3 provide the parts outside the CDR3, is EAGVTQFPSHSVIEKGQTVTLRCDPISGHDNLYWYRRVMGKEIKFLLHFVKESKQDESGMPNNRFLAERTGGTYSTLKVQPAELEDSGVYFCASSQRVEGRTDTQYFGPGTRLTVL.

The rearrangement uses TRBV4-3 and TRBJ1-2; a weak D match, TRBD1 (6 bases). V gave up 0 bases and J gave up 4 bases, with 15 bases separating them. Germline CDR1 and CDR2: LGHNA and YSLEER. The CDR3 contains 16 residues. In DNA, the CDR3 is TGCGCCAGCAGCCAAGATAGATTTGGGGGCATCTATGGCTACACCTTC. Its translation: CASSQDRFGGIYGYTF.

J is TRBJ1-1 and V is TRBV10-2; D remains ambiguous. Deletions cut 2 bases from V and 6 bases from J, with 4 bases between. The CDR3 length is 11 residues. Germline V gene sequence: CDR1 WSHSY, CDR2 SAAADI. The CDR3 coding sequence is TGCGCCAGCAGTGAGGTCGCTGAAGCTTTCTTT. Its translation is CASSEVAEAFF.

The rearrangement links TRBV20-1 to TRBJ1-1; no definite D call. CDR1 is DFQATT and CDR2 is SNEGSKA in the germline V gene (reference sequence). V shed 7 bases and J shed 6 bases, with 12 bases lying between them. This CDR3 is built from 11 residues. The DNA of the CDR3 is TGCAGTGTAGGATATAGCCCTGAAGCTTTCTTT. It is translated as CSVGYSPEAFF.

The chain joins TRBV19 to TRBJ2-7; 7 bases map to TRBD2. CDR3 size: 15 residues. The V gene end was trimmed by 6 bases and the J gene end by 3 bases; junction bases not matched to a gene: 11. In germline, CDR1 is LNHDA, CDR2 SQIVND (reference sequence). The CDR3 reads CASSRGLGGIYEQYF. For the CDR3, the DNA is TGTGCCAGTAGCCGCGGACTAGGTGGAATCTACGAGCAGTACTTC.

The chain links TRBV10-3 to TRBJ2-7; tentative D call: TRBD1 (8 bases). The germline gives CDR1 ENHRY, CDR2 SYGVKD. CDR3 size: 14 residues. V lost 8 bases to trimming and J lost 8 bases, with 22 bases between them. The CDR3 loop reads CAISGGGSLPQQYF. Here the CDR3 DNA reads TGTGCCATCTCAGGGGGCGGGAGTCTCCCCCAGCAGTACTTC.

The chain joins TRBV6-1 to TRBJ2-5; TRBD2 matches at 10 bases. The CDR3 spans 13 residues. Germline CDR1 is MNHNS and CDR2 is SASEGT. V lost 10 bases to trimming and J lost 4 bases; unmatched junction nucleotides: 6. The CDR3 DNA reads as TGTGCCACGCTAGCGGGAGTCCCAGAGACCCAGTACTTC. Amino acid sequence: CATLAGVPETQYF.

The chain carries TRBV30 and TRBJ2-3; TRBD2 might be the D (6 bases). V shed 3 bases and J shed 9 bases, with 13 bases lying between them. This CDR3 contains 12 residues. From germline, CDR1 is GTSNPN and CDR2 SVGIG (reference sequence). CDR3 bases: TGTGCCTGGAGGGAGACTAGGACAACGCAGTATTTT. Protein sequence: CAWRETRTTQYF.

V is TRBV27 and J is TRBJ2-4; D is unclear. The CDR3 runs to 18 residues. The V end was cut by 1 base, the J end by 1 base, with 17 bases between. Germline CDR1 is MNHEY and CDR2 is SMNVEV (reference sequence). Written as DNA, the CDR3 is TGTGCCAGCAGTTTATGGACCCATATCCTGCCGGCCAAAAACATTCAGTACTTC. Translating it yields CASSLWTHILPAKNIQYF.

The chain combines TRBV19 with TRBJ1-1, with TRBD1 as a possible D gene (5 bases). The CDR3 has 17 residues. V lost 0 bases, J lost 11 bases, and 25 bases lay in between. The germline CDR1 and CDR2 sequences are LNHDA and SQIVND (reference sequence). CDR3 loop: CASSIDLLPGRKNGAFF. As DNA, the CDR3 is TGTGCCAGTAGTATAGATCTATTGCCAGGGAGGAAGAACGGGGCTTTCTTT. Full variable domain (missing parts from reference TRBV19 and TRBJ1-1): DGGITQSPKYLFRKEGQNVTLSCEQNLNHDAMYWYRQDPGQGLRLIYYSQIVNDFQKGDIAEGYSVSREKKESFPLTVTSAQKNPTAFYLCASSIDLLPGRKNGAFFGQGTRLTVV.

This clone was detected a few times. The rearrangement links TRBV30 to TRBJ1-5, with unresolved D. Germline V CDR1 and CDR2: GTSNPN, SVGIG (reference sequence). CDR3 length: 13 amino acids. Trimming took off 5 bases at V and 3 bases at J, with 11 bases between the two ends. The CDR3 spells CAWGKGPNQPQHF. DNA for the CDR3: TGTGCCTGGGGGAAAGGCCCCAATCAGCCCCAGCATTTT.

J is TRBJ2-3 and V is TRBV5-6; D gene unclear. Trimming left V 1 base short and J 7 bases short, with 10 bases between. The CDR3 is 13 residues long. In germline, CDR1 is SGHDT, CDR2 YYEEEE. CDR3 amino acids: CASSLSPLNTQYF. The CDR3 DNA reads as TGTGCCAGCAGCTTGTCCCCTTTAAATACGCAGTATTTT.